This T cell receptor (beta chain) appears in the sequencing data of a study of response to subunit inactivated influenza vaccine. The study, taken as a whole, reports: A suggestion made by the authors is that each seasonal influenza vaccination recruits few new T cells.

MiXCR, run by TCRdb on the RT-PCR reads, gives a single entry per CDR3 protein. The sample has hundreds of thousands of distinct CDR3 sequences; 12% are singletons. About this clonotype itself: Its antigen is not identified.

Losses at the gene ends were 6 bases for V and 7 bases for J; bases not matched to a gene: 9. The CDR3 runs 16 residues. The chain has TRBV12-3 or TRBV12-4 and TRBJ2-2, with TRBD2 matching over 12 bases. The sequence was obtained from a man aged 50-60 years who received an inactivated influenza vaccine. Source: PBMCs from blood, taken on the day of vaccination. In DNA form, the CDR3 reads TGTGCCAGCAGCACAACTAGCGGGAGGCTCAGCGGGGAGCTGTTTTTT. Translated: CASSTTSGRLSGELFF.